The text below deals with one TCR beta chain. The clone's antigen remains unknown. No qualities accompany the bases; no much larger clone lies one base away. This entry is derived from a study of tissue T cells after allogeneic stem cell transplantation (dated by TCRdb to the early 2020s). For the study in its entirety: Grafts from donors were received by all GVHD patients, with four grafts being unmodified and three being CD34-selected to deplete T cells. For viably preserved blood and marrow, CD3+ T cells were flow-sorted when cell numbers allowed; smaller samples underwent direct DNA extraction. The human arm was conducted as a prospective observational study, and neither blinding nor randomization was performed. Post-mortem blood was obtained from a cardiac chamber or the inferior vena cava, and marrow was aspirated from the iliac crest or spine when possible. Pre-transplant PBMCs were of recipient origin and were available from about five GVHD patients. Using research autopsies of patients with and without GVHD, plus mouse models of GVHD, the study profiled TCR beta repertoires across many tissues.

V and J are truncated by 1 base and 1 base respectively, leaving an intervening sequence of 16 bases. The CDR3 spans 17 residues, from the cysteine through the phenylalanine. The retained sequence is limited to the CDR3, 51 bases, with the frame set at the first base. The germline V gene encodes CDR1 SGHRS and CDR2 YFSETQ. Interpreted using the paper, the time point label stands for: human tissue collected at research (rapid) autopsy. Over a roughly 3-year period, about 7 adult allo-HCT recipients with steroid-refractory GVHD were prospectively enrolled in a research-autopsy study. Every GVHD patient had gastrointestinal GVHD and was given several lines of GVHD-directed therapy, and about five of the GVHD patients also had skin involvement. Preparation of the library involved the immunoSEQ multiplex PCR assay. Adaptive Biotechnologies performed the TCRbeta CDR3 sequencing at survey depth and reported CDR3 sequences, V/J genes, productive frequency and template counts. Amplification of TCR beta CDR3 regions started from genomic DNA instead of RNA. Per the original workflow: Jensen-Shannon divergence served to quantify pairwise repertoire overlap between tissues, with 0 meaning identical and 1 meaning complete divergence. Tissues were clustered by single-linkage agglomerative hierarchical clustering of pairwise JSD values, and the clustering results were displayed as dendrograms. All patient samples were analyzed with GLIPH2 using simulation_depth 1000, kmer_min_depth 3 and cdr3_length_cutoff 8, and only groups containing more than two unique CDR3s were kept. In a standardized tissue-overlap score, Jaccard GLIPH-group overlap across patients was extrapolated to a standard repertoire size of 1000 clones. Associations of diversity with clinical or experimental variables used linear mixed-effect models with tissue fixed effects and individual random effects. TCRdb provides this immuneACCESS table in a form limited to in-frame rearrangements. Some clones are lacking; in checked studies, under half of them reflect an unresolved V gene, and why the rest are absent is not known. V, J and clone size were drawn from that table, and D and trimming were deduced from the DNA. Counted in this sample were about 570 clones; roughly 76% of them appeared once. Approximately 33% of the sample lies in the top ten.

The study at large found these results: Only a few T cell clones appeared in more than one patient, yet motif-based clustering showed tissue-specific repertoire signatures that were shared between patients. Within patients, how anatomically similar the tissues were was a key factor in shaping TCR repertoire composition, regardless of disease or transplant status. The study did not establish which tissue TCRs were alloreactive or antigen-specific, and some clones may have been host cells that persisted. In both patients and mice, T cells from blood and spleen covered only a limited part of the TCR repertoire found in tissues. Sampling depth was acknowledged as a limitation, and the patient cohort was both small and clinically heterogeneous.

The clonotype originates from a female patient aged 18-49 years with steroid-refractory graft-versus-host disease after an allogeneic stem cell transplant. In patients who had a transplant, some T cells may come from the graft donor. The chain is assembled from TRBV5-1 and TRBJ2-3; TRBD2 is a weak D gene call, 6 bases matching. Source: blood, taken at autopsy. DNA sequence: TGCGCCAGCAGCTTGCTCCTTCTTTCGGGGGGCACAGATACGCAGTATTTT. It translates as CASSLLLLSGGTDTQYF.